Below, 3 T cell receptor beta chains from the same sample are listed, as sequenced in a study of beta chain features in type 1 diabetes. Every bit of the isolated RNA underwent reverse transcription, so sequencing read expressed TCRB transcripts. Method: immunoSEQ multiplex PCR; TCRdb's copy keeps in-frame clones and lacks some. The data hold roughly 290,000 clones, with roughly 8% observed a single time. Sequenced sample: central memory CD4+ T cells from blood. The receptors were gathered from a woman between 18 and 29 years old in good health.

This clone was found many times. The chain is built from TRBV28 and TRBJ2-7, with TRBD1 as a possible D gene (6 bases). V dropped 6 bases and J dropped 2 bases, with 20 bases sitting between them. The CDR3 length is 16 residues. Germline V gene data show CDR1 as MDHEN and CDR2 as SYDVKM. CDR3 nucleotides: TGTGCCAGCAGCGGCTCCAGGGGATTCCGGCCCTACGAGCAGTACGTC. Protein product: CASSGSRGFRPYEQYV.

This clone was counted between two and nine times. The V call is TRBV18, the J call TRBJ2-7, with no clear D. This CDR3 spans 15 amino acids. Germline CDR1 KGHSH, CDR2 LQKENI. V was cut by 5 bases and J by 4 bases, with 18 bases left in between. CDR3 region: CASSAREQSAYEQYF. CDR3 coding DNA: TGTGCCAGCTCAGCTCGTGAACAGAGCGCATACGAGCAGTACTTC.

This clone was counted only a few times. The chain has TRBV2 and TRBJ2-3; 9 bases line up with TRBD1. In germline, CDR1 is SNHLY, CDR2 FYNNEI. This CDR3 region has 15 residues. After removal of 6 bases from V and 1 base from J, the junction contained 5 bases not matched to a gene. The CDR3 DNA reads TGTGCCAGCAGAAGGGACAGGGAGGGCACAGATACGCAGTATTTT. Its translation is CASRRDREGTDTQYF.